The clone carrying this T cell receptor (beta chain) was recorded only once. Clones were sequenced by immunoSEQ multiplex PCR, and TCRdb holds only the in-frame ones, with some missing. The sample carries some 7,300 clones, roughly 92% recorded once. Eligibility required adulthood, ileal or ileocolonic Crohn's disease and indicated ileocolonic resection. This record belongs to a study of T cell repertoires in ileal Crohn's disease. Trimming took 4 bases from V and 5 from J, leaving 9 bases between them. The CDR3 contains 14 residues. Germline CDR1 reads SNHLY; CDR2 reads FYNNEI. The source of this sequence is an adult with Crohn's disease. The V call is TRBV2, the J call TRBJ1-6; D uncertain. Specimen: ileal tissue. This chain's CDR3 is CASSVRGDNSPLHF. The CDR3 region has the DNA TGTGCCAGCAGTGTACGCGGTGATAATTCACCCCTCCACTTT.